A selection of T cell receptor beta chains follows, all from one sample in a study of control samples from healthy donors and cancer patients. Only in-frame clones appear in the TCRdb table, and some are missing; sequencing was by immunoSEQ multiplex PCR. Here the sample spans a few hundred thousand clones, around 90% being singletons. The sample consisted of PBMCs. The receptor source for this set is a middle-aged man with head and neck cancer. The CDR3 runs from the conserved cysteine through the conserved F or W. A D gene is named only where the DNA matches it firmly. Size is stated for part of the rows, as once, few or many counts, or as a class when the clone is expanded.

D gene,V gene,clone size,CDR3 protein
TRBD1,TRBV29-1,NA,CSVRDRDRGDEQYF
NA,TRBV12-5,NA,CASAPFGGHPYEQYF
NA,TRBV19,NA,CASSITPYSNQPQHF
TRBD1,TRBV7-7,NA,CASSLGGTGIDEQFF
TRBD1,TRBV29-1,NA,CSVEGGQANGYTF
NA,TRBV25-1,once,CASSEYGGTTDTQYF
TRBD1,TRBV28,NA,CAIRGQGVSGSGNTIYF
NA,TRBV24-1,NA,CATMQTGTQETQYF
TRBD1,TRBV7-3,NA,CASSLTADRVREQYF
NA,TRBV5-1,NA,CASSPQGGGDSPLHF
TRBD2,TRBV29-1,NA,CSGGGAINEQFF
TRBD1,TRBV6-5,NA,CASSSQGVNTEAFF
TRBD2,TRBV7-2,NA,CASRYPLAGTSSYEQYF
NA,TRBV9,NA,CASSVASPYNEQFF
TRBD2,TRBV19,NA,CASSGRTSGRYEQFF
TRBD1,TRBV27,NA,CASKGQGYNEQFF
NA,TRBV10-3,NA,CAISESLQMGTQYF
NA,TRBV6-2/TRBV6-3,once,CASSKGGTYEQYF
NA,TRBV3-1/TRBV3-2,NA,CASSQRGGSYNEQFF
NA,TRBV9,once,CASSVSPRTESSYNSPLHF
NA,TRBV25-1,NA,CASETTGGANEKLFF
NA,TRBV18,once,CASSPPSLESFF
NA,TRBV29-1,NA,CSAGGPGDNYGYTF
NA,TRBV6-5,NA,CATRQQPSGANVLTF
NA,TRBV4-2,NA,CASSQVRGDPAYEQYF
TRBD1,TRBV28,NA,CASSPLWDRGSGEQYF
TRBD2,TRBV11-2,NA,CASSLGAGGYNEQFF
NA,TRBV15,NA,CATSRDYNSNQPQHF
NA,TRBV18,NA,CASSPSSGPRDQETQYF
NA,TRBV18,NA,CASSPSDTSGNTIYF
NA,TRBV6-6,NA,CASSYGAGLNEKLFF
NA,TRBV10-3,NA,CAISFRLSGGTEAFF
NA,TRBV5-4,NA,CASSLENRVFGYTF
TRBD2,TRBV18,NA,CASSPMGLAGGGEQFF
NA,TRBV5-5,NA,CASRQGTDHQPQHF
NA,TRBV11-2,NA,CASSSVKGYGNTIYF
NA,TRBV19,NA,CASSGSFGGARGKEQFF
TRBD1,TRBV5-4,NA,CASSRGDRGQEKLFF
NA,TRBV20-1,NA,CSASGPWATYEQYF